The source of this T cell receptor beta chain is a study of CD8 T cells in Susac syndrome. Overall study results and limits: There was no clonal expansion in the CD4+ T cell repertoires of Susac syndrome.

Isolation of CD8+ and CD4+ T cells was performed negatively, whereas enrichment of TEMRA cells was done by FACS. Notes on this clonotype: Its antigen is unidentified.

When the RNA was reverse transcribed, random hexamers were used with an input of roughly 0.5 to 1 ug. A multiplex approach, immunoSEQ multiplex PCR, amplified TCR beta CDR3 across 54 Vbeta and 13 Jbeta. In TCRdb, the immunoSEQ multiplex PCR reads were re-called with MiXCR into one record per CDR3 protein. The sample has 95,000 to 150,000 distinct CDR3 sequences; 96% are singletons. The CDR3 extends over 19 amino acids. Germline values: CDR1 LGHNA, CDR2 YSLEER. Unmatched junction bases numbered 15, after V lost 2 bases and J lost 8 bases. This rearrangement joins TRBV4-3 to TRBJ2-1; 13 nucleotides match TRBD2. The TCR comes from a human donor with Susac syndrome. The sequenced material came from CD4+ T cells from PBMCs. CDR3 sequence (DNA): TGCGCCAGCAGCCAATTTATGCACGGACTAGCGGGAGTAGTGGATGAGCAGTTCTTC. This gives the protein CASSQFMHGLAGVVDEQFF.